Listed below are T cell receptor beta chains from one sample, sequenced in a study of CD8 T cells in ankylosing spondylitis. MiXCR, applied by TCRdb to the 5' RACE reads, yields one record per CDR3 protein. The repertoire holds 250,000 to 400,000 distinct CDR3 sequences, with approximately 10% as singletons. Sample: blood, either unsorted or a sorted T cell fraction (not recorded which). The receptors come from a female donor with ankylosing spondylitis or in good health (not recorded which). CDR3s include the opening cysteine and the closing phenylalanine or tryptophan. The D gene is left open where the match is weak. Clone size is given for some rows only: seen once, a few or many times, or a class if the clone is expanded.

CDR3 protein	CDR3 DNA	clone size	D gene	CDR3 length	V gene	J gene
CASSVAPRKGLLTDTQYF	TGTGCCAGCAGCGTAGCTCCGAGGAAGGGACTCCTCACAGATACGCAGTATTTT	many	-	18	TRBV9	TRBJ2-3
CASRSDRGQYEQYF	TGCGCCAGCAGGTCGGACAGGGGGCAATACGAGCAGTACTTC	many	TRBD1	14	TRBV10-2	TRBJ2-7
CSARPDRGTYNEQFF	TGCAGTGCTAGACCGGACAGGGGAACCTACAATGAGCAGTTCTTC	many	TRBD1	15	TRBV20-1	TRBJ2-1
CASHDRIQETQYF	TGTGCCAGCCATGACCGAATACAAGAGACCCAGTACTTC	many	-	13	TRBV28	TRBJ2-5
CSVVGRRETQYF	TGCAGCGTTGTCGGGAGGCGGGAGACCCAGTACTTC	many	TRBD2	12	TRBV29-1	TRBJ2-5
CASSGVQAPEAFF	TGTGCCAGCAGCGGCGTACAGGCGCCTGAAGCTTTCTTT	many	-	13	TRBV5-6	TRBJ1-1
CASSLYTSGSSYNEQFF	TGCGCCAGCAGCCTATATACTAGCGGGAGTTCCTACAATGAGCAGTTCTTC	few	TRBD2	17	TRBV5-1	TRBJ2-1
CASSRDSLYGYTF	TGTGCCAGCAGCCGGGACAGTCTCTATGGCTACACCTTC	many	TRBD1	13	TRBV5-6	TRBJ1-2
CASSATGATNEKLFF	TGTGCCAGCAGCGCCACAGGGGCAACTAATGAAAAACTGTTTTTT	many	TRBD1	15	TRBV9	TRBJ1-4
CSAWLGETQYF	TGCAGTGCTTGGCTGGGGGAGACCCAGTACTTC	many	-	11	TRBV20-1	TRBJ2-5
CALQGGSPGNEQFF	TGTGCCCTCCAAGGCGGGAGTCCGGGCAATGAGCAGTTCTTC	many	TRBD2	14	TRBV10-3	TRBJ2-1
CASSLSRATSYEQYF	TGTGCCAGCAGCTTAAGCCGGGCAACCTCCTACGAGCAGTACTTC	many	-	15	TRBV7-2	TRBJ2-7
CASSHGRTGELFF	TGTGCCAGCAGTCACGGCCGTACCGGGGAGCTGTTTTTT	many	-	13	TRBV12-3/TRBV12-4	TRBJ2-2
CASSSRTSGRSDEQFF	TGTGCCAGCAGCTCAAGGACTAGCGGGAGGTCCGATGAGCAGTTCTTC	-	TRBD2	16	TRBV7-9	TRBJ2-1
CSAPGTNSYEQYF	TGCAGTGCACCCGGGACGAACTCCTACGAGCAGTACTTC	few	-	13	TRBV20-1	TRBJ2-7
CAMGPGSFYGYTF	TGTGCCATGGGCCCCGGGAGCTTCTATGGCTACACCTTC	-	-	13	TRBV28	TRBJ1-2
CASSPPSPETQYF	TGCGCCAGCAGCCCTCCTAGCCCAGAGACCCAGTACTTC	many	-	13	TRBV5-1	TRBJ2-5
CASSLAAATYEQYF	TGTGCCAGCAGCTTGGCGGCAGCTACCTACGAGCAGTACTTC	many	-	14	TRBV5-6	TRBJ2-7
CASRQSSNQPQHF	TGTGCCAGCAGACAATCTAGCAATCAGCCCCAGCATTTT	few	-	13	TRBV12-3/TRBV12-4	TRBJ1-5
CAISELVGGVVGPQYF	TGTGCCATCAGTGAGCTGGTCGGGGGGGTCGTTGGTCCGCAGTATTTT	many	TRBD2	16	TRBV10-3	TRBJ2-3
CASSVDGAAKNIQYF	TGTGCCAGCAGCGTTGACGGTGCAGCCAAAAACATTCAGTACTTC	many	-	15	TRBV9	TRBJ2-4
CAISEGVGNEKLFF	TGTGCCATCAGTGAAGGTGTAGGGAATGAAAAACTGTTTTTT	many	-	14	TRBV10-3	TRBJ1-4
CASSQLGETQYF	TGTGCCAGCAGCCAATTAGGGGAGACCCAGTACTTC	-	-	12	TRBV3-1	TRBJ2-5
CASSLRSMNTEAFF	TGTGCCAGCTCACTAAGGTCTATGAACACTGAAGCTTTCTTT	-	-	14	TRBV18	TRBJ1-1
CATSYTAGTGELFF	TGTGCCACCAGTTACACAGCGGGGACCGGGGAGCTGTTTTTT	few	TRBD2	14	TRBV24-1	TRBJ2-2
CASSQDRTSNQPQHF	TGCGCCAGCAGCCAAGATAGGACTAGCAATCAGCCCCAGCATTTT	many	-	15	TRBV4-1	TRBJ1-5
CASSYLPPEQYF	TGTGCCAGCAGCTACCTCCCCCCCGAGCAGTACTTC	many	-	12	TRBV7-8	TRBJ2-7
CPARVAPGNTIYF	TGTCCGGCGAGGGTCGCACCTGGAAACACCATATATTTT	many	-	13	TRBV6-1	TRBJ1-3
CASSLRQDDTGELFF	TGCGCCAGCAGCTTACGTCAGGACGACACCGGGGAGCTGTTTTTT	many	-	15	TRBV5-1	TRBJ2-2
CATARGSEQYF	TGTGCCACCGCTAGGGGGTCCGAGCAGTACTTC	-	-	11	TRBV27	TRBJ2-7
CASSQVSTNTEAFF	TGTGCCAGCAGCCAAGTAAGCACGAACACTGAAGCTTTCTTT	-	-	14	TRBV3-1	TRBJ1-1
CATRRDFGTGELFF	TGTGCCACCCGCAGAGATTTTGGAACCGGGGAGCTGTTTTTT	once	-	14	TRBV15	TRBJ2-2
CASSSPTRDSYTF	TGTGCCAGCAGTTCCCCGACCCGCGATAGCTACACCTTC	many	-	13	TRBV27	TRBJ1-2
CASTRPPNVLFF	TGTGCCAGCACCCGCCCGCCGAATGTACTGTTTTTT	few	-	12	TRBV28	TRBJ2-2